Detailed here is one T cell receptor beta chain. Its antigen remains unidentified. These data originate in a study of response to subunit inactivated influenza vaccine. Notes on the study in general: Authors suggested each seasonal influenza vaccination recruits few new T cells.

MiXCR, run by TCRdb on the RT-PCR reads, gives a single entry per CDR3 protein. The profile shows around 530,000 distinct CDR3 sequences, 16% of them singletons. This receptor was taken from a man in his fifties or sixties who received an inactivated influenza vaccine. The sequences come from CD4+ T cells sorted from PBMCs, collected about 24 months after vaccination.

The CDR3 loop is CASSIRGSTSTDTQYF. The CDR3 bases are TGTGCCAGTAGTATAAGAGGGTCCACTAGCACAGATACGCAGTATTTT. V usage is TRBV19 and J usage is TRBJ2-3, with D possibly being TRBD2 (5 bases). This CDR3 comprises 16 residues. V gave up 2 bases and J gave up 0 bases, with 12 bases separating them. Germline V gives CDR1 LNHDA, CDR2 SQIVND (reference sequence).